This T cell receptor (beta chain) was sequenced in a study of CD8+ T cells in alopecia areata. About the research overall: Twice daily, treated patients received 5 to 10 mg of oral tofacitinib. General study results and limits: Scalp sequencing captures resident alphabeta T cells of normal skin too. For lesional scalp, especially alopecia totalis/universalis, clonality was higher than in normal scalp.

Treatment denoted: oral pan-JAK inhibitor, 5-10 mg twice daily. The sequencing template was cDNA reverse transcribed from extracted RNA. Method: immunoSEQ multiplex PCR; TCRdb's copy keeps in-frame clones and lacks some. In the table there are roughly 180,000 clones, 40% to 55% of which are singletons. CDR3 length: 15 amino acids. Germline V lookup: CDR1 LGHNA, CDR2 YSLEER. Trimming took 1 base from V and 2 from J, leaving 12 bases between them. In this sample, this clone turned up a few times. Its antigen is not known. The specimen comprised CD8+ T cells sorted from blood, sampled around week 53, from a patient treated with tofacitinib. The chain links TRBV4-3 to TRBJ2-7; D is possibly TRBD1 or TRBD2 (5 bases each). The TCR sequence derives from a human donor with alopecia areata. In DNA, the CDR3 is TGCGCCAGCAGCCAAGGGGGCGGGTCTCCCTACGAGCAGTACTTC. Amino acid sequence: CASSQGGGSPYEQYF.